The subject of this entry is one T cell receptor beta chain. Its antigen remains unidentified. No much larger clone exists at a distance of one base, and base qualities are not known. In Seattle, one collaborating source enrolled patients while the infection was active and tracked those patients longitudinally over the course of disease. Each collaborating institution followed its own protocols to collect whole blood in K2EDTA tubes. For TCRbeta analysis, collaborators shipped samples in one of three forms: frozen whole blood, isolated PBMCs, or DNA extracted from either of those sample types. Between the V and J ends, shortened by 1 base and 7 bases respectively, the junction contains 11 bases. There are 13 amino acids in the CDR3, from cysteine to phenylalanine inclusive. The read is trimmed to its CDR3 DNA, 39 bases read in frame from base 1. Reading the germline V gene gives CDR1 MNHEY and CDR2 SVGAGI.

The immunoSEQ Assay, a bias-controlled multiplex PCR, was used to amplify TCRbeta CDR3 regions from genomic DNA. The original pipeline was this. The number of nucleated cells in each sample was estimated by amplification of reference gene primers within the assay. Sequence reads were collapsed and filtered to measure the absolute abundance of every unique TCRbeta CDR3 rearrangement. Productive Simpson clonality was computed per sample as the square root of Simpson's diversity index over productive rearrangements. What TCRdb holds here is the immuneACCESS table cut down to in-frame rearrangements. Part of the clones is not present; checked against another copy, under half of the missing clones reflect an unresolved V gene, and the others are unexplained. V and J calls and clone size follow that table, whereas D and trimming were derived from the DNA. The sample table holds 200,000 to 250,000 clones, of which 92% were seen once. The ten biggest clones cover over 0.75% of the sample.

These data originate in a study of blood T cell repertoires in COVID-19 (dated by TCRdb to the early 2020s). Looking at the study overall: Samples from collaborators originated in the United States, Italy and Spain and spanned both the acute and convalescent phases of COVID-19. Nearly every sample came with metadata listing a de-identified subject ID, COVID-19 status, age in years and sex. The repertoires were released in a freely available public database meant as a resource for research on the immune response to SARS-CoV-2. The samples were drawn from the first 160 participants of the ongoing ImmuneRACE study and from about 1,200 subjects provided by 6 global collaborators. The prospective study material was composed of cDNA or gDNA derived from T cells, B-cell-depleted T cells, or PBMCs. Subjects who had been exposed to COVID-19, were actively infected with it, or had recovered from it provided the deeply sampled blood TCRbeta repertoires that made up the dataset. Where HLA class I and class II types were available, the types were taken from metadata supplied by the sample provider, not from assay-based typing.

The paper's findings and limits, for the study overall: The amount of clinical and demographic metadata varied by source and participant and was provided uncurated.

The specimen was peripheral blood. The sequence came from a man in his sixties with COVID-19, enrolled during active disease. The chain employs TRBV6-5 and TRBJ2-7; the D gene is possibly TRBD1, with 5 bases matching. The CDR3 is CASSYYQGGEQYF. The nucleotide sequence reads TGTGCCAGCAGTTACTACCAGGGCGGAGAGCAGTACTTC.